These 13 T cell receptor beta chains were all obtained from the same sample, sequenced in a study of cytomegalovirus exposure and HLA in healthy donors. The PCR made use of 60 Vbeta and 13 Jbeta primers. Here immunoSEQ multiplex PCR was the method, and the copy in TCRdb shows in-frame clones only, minus some. The table shows 150,000 to 180,000 clones, with around 79% occurring only once. Sequenced: PBMCs. The receptors originated from a man younger than 30 in good health and CMV-seronegative.

This clone was observed a handful of times. The genes are TRBV5-1 and TRBJ1-2, with TRBD1 identical over 7 bases. The length of the CDR3 is 15 residues. Germline V lookup: CDR1 SGHRS, CDR2 YFSETQ. After removal of 1 base from V and 7 bases from J, the junction contained 10 bases not matched to a gene. CDR3 nucleotides: TGCGCCAGCAGCTTGAATACAGGGGAGGCAGGTGGCTACACCTTC. Its translation is CASSLNTGEAGGYTF.

The rearrangement uses TRBV6-4 and TRBJ1-4; D is undetermined. V was shortened by 0 bases and J by 6 bases, with 11 bases between the two germline ends. CDR1 is MRHNA, CDR2 SNTAGT, per germline. CDR3 length: 15 amino acids. CDR3 sequence: CASSDSKGRDEKLFF. CDR3 DNA: TGTGCCAGCAGTGACTCGAAAGGGAGAGATGAAAAACTGTTTTTT.

Notes on this clone: Given the absence of the conserved phenylalanine or tryptophan at the CDR3 end, a read error is likely. It is unclear where the CDR3 begins or ends on the DNA, so no DNA is shown, and the CDR3 is as TCRdb lists it. This same CDR3 is encoded by further DNA sequences in the sample. The chain uses TRBV6-6 and TRBJ1-4; TRBD1 is the table's D call and was not checked against the DNA. The CDR3 comprises 13 residues, both ends counted. In germline, CDR1 is MNHNY, CDR2 SVGAGI (reference sequence). The CDR3 is CASSHIQGRPGFS.

This clone was counted a few times. In nucleotides, the CDR3 is TGTGCCAGCAGCTTAGGAATAGCGGGGAACAATGAGCAGTTCTTC. Translation gives CASSLGIAGNNEQFF. The gene calls are TRBV11-3 and TRBJ2-1; 8 bases fit TRBD2. Trimming took 1 base from V and 5 from J; bases not matched to a gene: 4. Germline CDR1 reads SGHNT; CDR2 reads YENEEA. The CDR3 totals 15 residues.

J is TRBJ2-7 and V is TRBV4-2, with 8 bases that match TRBD1. J gave up 3 bases and V 4 bases, and 5 bases lay outside the gene matches. Germline loops: CDR1 LGHNA, CDR2 YNFKEQ. This CDR3 has 14 residues. Here the CDR3 reads CASSPTGVNYEQYF. In DNA, the CDR3 is TGTGCCAGCAGCCCGACAGGGGTAAACTACGAGCAGTACTTC.

The genes are TRBV7-9 and TRBJ1-5; TRBD1 agrees at 9 bases. The CDR3 covers 16 residues. V trimming: 4 bases; J trimming: 2 bases; junction bases outside the gene matches: 6. CDR1 is SEHNR and CDR2 is FQNEAQ in the germline V gene (reference sequence). Here the CDR3 DNA reads TGTGCCAGCAGCTCGGGACAGGGAGGCGGCAATCAGCCCCAGCATTTT. The encoded protein is CASSSGQGGGNQPQHF.

The chain links TRBV28 to TRBJ1-3; weak D call: TRBD1 (6 bases). Per germline, CDR1 MDHEN and CDR2 SYDVKM. The CDR3 covers 15 residues. The V end was cut by 7 bases, the J end by 0 bases, with 13 bases between. CDR3 loop: CASTQGQPSGNTIYF. The CDR3 nucleotides are TGTGCCAGCACCCAGGGACAACCCTCTGGAAACACCATATATTTT.

The V gene is TRBV7-9, the J gene TRBJ1-2; D is perhaps TRBD1 (5 bases). CDR3 length: 19 amino acids. V lost 1 base to trimming and J lost 2 bases, with 23 bases between them. Germline CDR1 SEHNR, CDR2 FQNEAQ (reference sequence). The chain's CDR3 is CASSLGTFRDSHRNYGYTF. The CDR3 DNA is TGTGCCAGCAGCTTAGGGACCTTTCGAGACAGCCATAGAAACTATGGCTACACCTTC. Together with reference TRBV7-9 and TRBJ1-2, the CDR3 gives the full variable domain: DTGVSQNPRHKITKRGQNVTFRCDPISEHNRLYWYRQTLGQGPEFLTYFQNEAQLEKSRLLSDRFSAERPKGSFSTLEIQRTEQGDSAMYLCASSLGTFRDSHRNYGYTFGSGTRLTVV.

The chain links TRBV6-6 to TRBJ2-1; possibly TRBD1 for D (6 bases). This CDR3 has 14 amino acids. CDR1 and CDR2 (germline): MNHNY, SVGAGI (reference sequence). V lost 5 bases, J lost 5 bases, and 13 bases lay in between. DNA for the CDR3: TGTGCCAGCAGTAACGGACAGAACAACAATGAGCAGTTCTTC. This gives the protein CASSNGQNNNEQFF.

This rearrangement joins TRBV28 to TRBJ2-2; 10 bases map to TRBD1. V gave up 0 bases and J gave up 0 bases; unmatched junction bases: 1. Germline CDR1 reads MDHEN; CDR2 reads SYDVKM. The CDR3 is 17 amino acids. This CDR3 is CASSLWGTGANTGELFF. The CDR3 nucleotides read TGTGCCAGCAGTTTATGGGGGACAGGGGCGAACACCGGGGAGCTGTTTTTT.

This chain connects TRBV5-4 to TRBJ2-5, with D perhaps matching TRBD1 (6 bases). The CDR3 is made up of 15 amino acids. The germline V and J ends were trimmed by 4 bases and 2 bases, with 15 bases remaining between them. Germline V gene sequence: CDR1 SGHNT, CDR2 YYREEE (reference sequence). The CDR3 loop is CASSPNRAAQETQYF. The CDR3 DNA follows: TGTGCCAGCAGCCCGAACAGGGCAGCACAAGAGACCCAGTACTTC.

The chain recombines TRBV29-1 with TRBJ1-2; 9 nucleotides match TRBD1. The germline V gene encodes CDR1 SQVTM and CDR2 ANQGSEA. The CDR3 is 14 residues long. Trimming took 6 bases from V and 1 from J; bases not matched to a gene: 6. This CDR3 reads CSVVRDRVNYGYTF. CDR3 DNA sequence: TGCAGCGTCGTCCGGGACAGGGTTAACTATGGCTACACCTTC.

The V call is TRBV5-6, the J call TRBJ1-1; 7 positions match TRBD1. The CDR3 spans 15 residues. The germline V gene encodes CDR1 SGHDT and CDR2 YYEEEE. With V trimmed by 6 bases and J by 3 bases, 11 bases remained unmatched. The CDR3 DNA sequence: TGTGCCAGCAACCCCCTGGACAGGTTGGACACTGAAGCTTTCTTT. It codes for CASNPLDRLDTEAFF. The full variable domain, in which reference TRBV5-6 and TRBJ1-1 provide the parts outside the CDR3, is DAGVTQSPTHLIKTRGQQVTLRCSPKSGHDTVSWYQQALGQGPQFIFQYYEEEERQRGNFPDRFSGHQFPNYSSELNVNALLLGDSALYLCASNPLDRLDTEAFFGQGTRLTVV.